This T cell receptor beta chain was recorded in a study of identical twins. Study-level findings and limits: Compared with models, monozygotic twins showed more out-of-frame TCR alpha sharing.

The CDR3 sequence is 15 residues long. Germline V gives CDR1 LGHDT, CDR2 YNNKEL (reference sequence). The V and J ends lost 4 bases and 5 bases, in that order; junction bases with no gene match: 4. TCRdb fed the 5' RACE reads into MiXCR, producing one record per CDR3 protein. The sample carries fewer than 650,000 distinct CDR3 sequences, approximately 10% recorded once. In this sample, this clonotype turned up a few times. Its specificity is unknown. Every sampled donor was Caucasian and healthy. This sample also appeared in a second study, on yellow fever vaccine responses in identical twins.

The genes are TRBV3-1 and TRBJ2-2; 10 bases are shared with TRBD1. The TCR originated in a woman aged 18-35 years in good health. Sequencing was done on a sample of PBMCs. As DNA, the CDR3 is TGTGCCAGCAGCCCAGGGACAGGGGAAACCGGGGAGCTGTTTTTT. It codes for CASSPGTGETGELFF.